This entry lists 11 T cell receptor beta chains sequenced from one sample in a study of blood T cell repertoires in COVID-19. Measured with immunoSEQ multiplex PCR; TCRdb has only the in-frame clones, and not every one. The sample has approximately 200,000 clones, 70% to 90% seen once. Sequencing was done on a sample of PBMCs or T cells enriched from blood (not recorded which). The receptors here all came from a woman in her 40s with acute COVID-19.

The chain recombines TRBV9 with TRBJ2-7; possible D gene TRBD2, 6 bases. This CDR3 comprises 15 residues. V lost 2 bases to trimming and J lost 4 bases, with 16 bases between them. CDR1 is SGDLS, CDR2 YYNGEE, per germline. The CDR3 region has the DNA TGTGCCAGCAGCGTTAAGGACGGGGGACCGTACGAGCAGTACTTC. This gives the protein CASSVKDGGPYEQYF.

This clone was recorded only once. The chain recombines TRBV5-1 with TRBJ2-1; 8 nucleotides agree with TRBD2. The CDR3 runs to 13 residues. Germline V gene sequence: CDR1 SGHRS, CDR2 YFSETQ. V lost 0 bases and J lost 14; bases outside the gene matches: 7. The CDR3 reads CASSLDPSGSEFF. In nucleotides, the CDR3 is TGCGCCAGCAGCTTGGATCCTAGCGGGTCGGAGTTCTTC.

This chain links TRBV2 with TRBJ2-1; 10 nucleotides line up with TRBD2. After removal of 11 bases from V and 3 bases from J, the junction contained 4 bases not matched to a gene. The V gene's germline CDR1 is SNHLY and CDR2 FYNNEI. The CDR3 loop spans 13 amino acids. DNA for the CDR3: TGTGCCGGAGAGCGGGGGGGCTACAATGAGCAGTTCTTC. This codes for CAGERGGYNEQFF.

The CDR3: CASSRRTGGLNEQFF. CDR3 DNA: TGTGCCAGCAGTAGAAGGACAGGGGGCTTAAATGAGCAGTTCTTC. The chain is built from TRBV2 and TRBJ2-1; 11 nucleotides match TRBD1. Unmatched junction bases numbered 7, after V lost 5 bases and J lost 7 bases. Germline V CDR1 and CDR2: SNHLY, FYNNEI. The CDR3 runs 15 residues. Variable domain in full (rest from reference TRBV2 and TRBJ2-1): EPEVTQTPSHQVTQMGQEVILRCVPISNHLYFYWYRQILGQKVEFLVSFYNNEISEKSEIFDDQFSVERPDGSNFTLKIRSTKLEDSAMYFCASSRRTGGLNEQFFGPGTRLTVL.

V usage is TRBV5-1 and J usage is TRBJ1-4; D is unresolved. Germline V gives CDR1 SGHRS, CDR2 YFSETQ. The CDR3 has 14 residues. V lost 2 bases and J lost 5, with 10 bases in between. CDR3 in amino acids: CASSFKGRNEKLFF. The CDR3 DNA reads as TGCGCCAGCAGCTTTAAAGGCAGGAATGAAAAACTGTTTTTT.

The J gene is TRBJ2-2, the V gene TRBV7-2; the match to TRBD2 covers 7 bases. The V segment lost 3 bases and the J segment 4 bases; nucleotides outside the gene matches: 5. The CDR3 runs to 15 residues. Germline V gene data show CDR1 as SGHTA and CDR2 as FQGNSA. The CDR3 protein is CASSFARGVTGELFF. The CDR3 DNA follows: TGTGCCAGCAGCTTCGCTCGGGGGGTCACCGGGGAGCTGTTTTTT. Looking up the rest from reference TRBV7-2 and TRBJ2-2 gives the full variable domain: GAGVSQSPSNKVTEKGKDVELRCDPISGHTALYWYRQSLGQGLEFLIYFQGNSAPDKSGLPSDRFSAERTGGSVSTLTIQRTQQEDSAVYLCASSFARGVTGELFFGEGSRLTVL.

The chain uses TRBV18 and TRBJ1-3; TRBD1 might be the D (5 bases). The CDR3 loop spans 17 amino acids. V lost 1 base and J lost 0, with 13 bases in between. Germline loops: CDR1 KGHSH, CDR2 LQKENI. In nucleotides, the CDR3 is TGTGCCAGCTCACCACTGTCGGCAGGGCTCTCTGGAAACACCATATATTTT. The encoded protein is CASSPLSAGLSGNTIYF.

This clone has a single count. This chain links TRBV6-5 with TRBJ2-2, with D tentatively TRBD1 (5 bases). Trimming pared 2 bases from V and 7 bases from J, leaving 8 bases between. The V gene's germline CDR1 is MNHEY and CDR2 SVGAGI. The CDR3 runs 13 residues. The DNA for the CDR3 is TGTGCCAGCAGTTACCAGGGTAGCGGGGAGCTGTTTTTT. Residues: CASSYQGSGELFF.

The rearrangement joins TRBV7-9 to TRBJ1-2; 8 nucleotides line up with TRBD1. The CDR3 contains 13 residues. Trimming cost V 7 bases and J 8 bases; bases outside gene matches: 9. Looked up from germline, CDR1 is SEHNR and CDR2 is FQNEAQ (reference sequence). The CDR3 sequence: CASIGTGTGGYTF. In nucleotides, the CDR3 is TGTGCCAGCATCGGGACAGGAACGGGGGGCTACACCTTC.

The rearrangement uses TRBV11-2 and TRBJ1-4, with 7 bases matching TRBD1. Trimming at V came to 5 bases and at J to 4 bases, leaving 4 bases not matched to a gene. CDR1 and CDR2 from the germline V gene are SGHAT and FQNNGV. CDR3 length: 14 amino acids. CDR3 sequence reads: CASSDRDSNEKLFF. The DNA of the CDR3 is TGTGCCAGCAGCGACCGGGACAGTAATGAAAAACTGTTTTTT.

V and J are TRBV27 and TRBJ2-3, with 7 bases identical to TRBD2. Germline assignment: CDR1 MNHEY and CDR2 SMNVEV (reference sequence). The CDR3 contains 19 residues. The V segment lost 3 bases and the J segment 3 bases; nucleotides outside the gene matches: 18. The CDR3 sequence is CASSLGPSGPIPKTDTQYF. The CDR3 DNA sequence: TGTGCCAGCAGTTTGGGTCCTAGCGGACCCATCCCCAAAACAGATACGCAGTATTTT.